Following are 20 T cell receptor beta chains from one sample sequenced in a study of vaccination and CD4 T cells after COVID-19. Sequencing of cultured CD4+ T cell DNA used the Oncomine TCR Beta short-read assay. TCRdb passed the PCR reads through MiXCR, listing each CDR3 protein once. The table lists 15,000 or so distinct CDR3 sequences, approximately 56% of them singletons. The treatment was: roughly 10-day PBMC culture with coronavirus spike peptide pools or control peptides (ViraFEST assay). Their antigen targets remain unknown. The sample taken for sequencing was CD4+ T cells from blood, cultured in vitro. The receptors here all came from a human donor who had recovered from COVID-19.

The chain is built from TRBV4-2 and TRBJ2-3; a possible D gene is TRBD1 (6 bases). The CDR3 runs 15 residues. Looked up from germline, CDR1 is LGHNA and CDR2 is YNFKEQ. V was shortened by 4 bases and J by 6 bases, with 17 bases between the two germline ends. The CDR3 sequence is CASSLTQGEGDTQYF. The CDR3 region has the DNA TGTGCCAGCAGCCTGACACAGGGAGAGGGGGATACGCAGTATTTT.

The chain links TRBV6-1 to TRBJ2-5; perhaps TRBD2 as D (7 bases). The CDR3 has 17 amino acids. The germline V gene has CDR1 MNHNS and CDR2 SASEGT. V was trimmed by 3 bases and J by 2 bases, leaving 19 bases between them. The CDR3 bases are TGTGCCAGCAGTGAGAGGTGGGGGGGGGCGAGGCAAGAGACCCAGTACTTC. Its translation: CASSERWGGARQETQYF.

The rearrangement links TRBV6-1 to TRBJ2-3; 10 bases are shared with TRBD2. The germline CDR1 and CDR2 sequences are MNHNS and SASEGT. Trimming took 11 bases from V and 6 from J; bases not matched to a gene: 11. The CDR3 has 14 residues. The CDR3 coding sequence is TGTGCCTCTAGGGTAGCGGGAGGAGGTGATACGCAGTATTTT. Its protein product is CASRVAGGGDTQYF.

J is TRBJ1-1 and V is TRBV7-9; 9 bases agree with TRBD1. The V gene's germline CDR1 is SEHNR and CDR2 FQNEAQ (reference sequence). The CDR3 extends over 16 amino acids. V was clipped by 9 bases and J by 0 bases; unmatched bases: 11. CDR3 DNA: TGTGCCAGTAAGGACAGGGGAACATCAATGAACACTGAAGCTTTCTTT. Its translation: CASKDRGTSMNTEAFF.

Only a few counts were recorded for this clonotype. The J gene is TRBJ2-7, the V gene TRBV6-5; the D gene is possibly TRBD1 (6 bases). CDR1 and CDR2 from the germline V gene are MNHEY and SVGAGI. Trimming took off 2 bases at V and 5 bases at J, with 13 bases between the two ends. The CDR3 loop spans 14 amino acids. CDR3 nucleotides: TGTGCCAGCAGTTACCGGGACATTGAAGACGAGCAGTACTTC. Protein: CASSYRDIEDEQYF.

The rearrangement links TRBV5-4 to TRBJ2-3, with 7 bases lining up with TRBD1. Germline CDR1 reads SGHNT; CDR2 reads YYREEE (reference sequence). The CDR3 consists of 16 residues. The V and J ends lost 3 bases and 0 bases, in that order; junction bases with no gene match: 7. CDR3 coding DNA: TGTGCCAGCAGCTATGACCAGACAGGGAGCACAGATACGCAGTATTTT. It specifies CASSYDQTGSTDTQYF.

As concerns this clonotype: One junction end does not reproduce the germline sequence, and a read error may be involved. The rearrangement links TRBV2 to TRBJ1-6, with D possibly being TRBD1 (6 bases). Germline CDR1 SNHLY, CDR2 FYNNEI. The CDR3 contains 14 residues. The CDR3 is CASTKVEGDSPLHF. The CDR3 DNA reads TGCGCCAGCACCAAAGTGGAGGGGGATTCACCCCTCCACTTT. The entire variable domain, with the rest obtained from reference TRBV2 and TRBJ1-6, is as follows: EPEVTQTPSHQVTQMGQEVILRCVPISNHLYFYWYRQILGQKVEFLVSFYNNEISEKSEIFDDQFSVERPDGSNFTLKIRSTKLEDSAMYFCASTKVEGDSPLHFGNGTRLTVT.

The chain carries TRBV20-1 and TRBJ2-7, with 10 bases fitting TRBD1. The CDR3 runs 15 residues. V was pared by 0 bases and J by 6 bases, with 8 bases of the junction left unmatched. Germline V gene data show CDR1 as DFQATT and CDR2 as SNEGSKA (reference sequence). This CDR3 reads CSARDGGQGGIEQYF. In nucleotides, the CDR3 is TGCAGTGCTAGAGATGGAGGACAGGGGGGGATCGAGCAGTACTTC.

The chain couples TRBV7-9 to TRBJ1-2, with 9 bases fitting TRBD1. J lost 6 bases, V lost 5 bases, and 10 bases had no gene match. Germline CDR1 and CDR2: SEHNR and FQNEAQ (reference sequence). CDR3 size: 15 residues. The CDR3 nucleotides read TGTGCCAGCAGCGATTACAGGGGGCTTGGTGATGGCTACACCTTC. It translates to CASSDYRGLGDGYTF.

As regards this clonotype: A read error may produce the germline difference seen at one junction end. The chain recombines TRBV7-2 with TRBJ2-5; 8 bases fit TRBD2. This CDR3 region has 16 residues. Per germline, CDR1 SGHTA and CDR2 FQGNSA. As DNA, the CDR3 is TGCGCCAGCAGCGAAGGAGTAGCGGGGCTTCAAGAGACCCAGTACTTC. Translated: CASSEGVAGLQETQYF. The whole variable domain, remainder taken from reference TRBV7-2 and TRBJ2-5, is GAGVSQSPSNKVTEKGKDVELRCDPISGHTALYWYRQSLGQGLEFLIYFQGNSAPDKSGLPSDRFSAERTGGSVSTLTIQRTQQEDSAVYLCASSEGVAGLQETQYFGPGTRLLVL.

The chain joins TRBV7-3 to TRBJ2-2; 9 bases align to TRBD2. The CDR3 totals 16 residues. Unmatched junction bases numbered 7, after V lost 4 bases and J lost 4 bases. CDR1 is SGHTA and CDR2 is FQGTGA in the germline V gene. The CDR3 region is CASSWASGASTGELFF. The CDR3 nucleotides are TGTGCCAGCAGCTGGGCTAGCGGGGCGAGCACCGGGGAGCTGTTTTTT.

CDR3 in DNA: TGTGCCAGCAGCTCCCATACAGGGGGGAGCTCTGGAAACACCATATATTTT. Residues: CASSSHTGGSSGNTIYF. The chain joins TRBV7-6 to TRBJ1-3, with 8 bases fitting TRBD1. V lost 4 bases and J lost 0; bases outside the gene matches: 8. Germline V gene sequence: CDR1 SGHVS, CDR2 FNYEAQ. The CDR3 is 17 residues long. Looking up the rest from reference TRBV7-6 and TRBJ1-3 gives the full variable domain: GAGVSQSPRYKVTKRGQDVALRCDPISGHVSLYWYRQALGQGPEFLTYFNYEAQQDKSGLPNDRFSAERPEGSISTLTIQRTEQRDSAMYRCASSSHTGGSSGNTIYFGEGSWLTVV.

Here the CDR3 reads CASSSRPGLTNTEAFF. CDR3 sequence (DNA): TGTGCCAGCAGCTCCCGGCCAGGGCTTACGAACACTGAAGCTTTCTTT. This chain links TRBV7-2 with TRBJ1-1; maybe TRBD1 (5 bases). This CDR3 is 16 amino acids long. V was pared by 4 bases and J by 1 base, with 16 bases between. Germline assignment: CDR1 SGHTA and CDR2 FQGNSA.

This clonotype was counted only a few times. One junction end does not reproduce the germline sequence, and a read error may be involved. The J gene is TRBJ1-5, the V gene TRBV12-3 or TRBV12-4; TRBD1 matches at 8 bases. CDR3 size: 15 residues. CDR3 loop: CASSLRGQANKPQHF. In DNA form, the CDR3 reads TGTGCCAGCAGCCTCAGGGGACAGGCCAATAAGCCCCAGCATTTT.

J is TRBJ2-5 and V is TRBV6-1, with 7 positions matching TRBD1. Germline V gene data show CDR1 as MNHNS and CDR2 as SASEGT. The ends lost 7 bases at V and 5 bases at J; junction bases unmatched: 10. The CDR3 contains 14 residues. CDR3 amino acids: CASNPGQMRETQYF. For the CDR3, the DNA is TGTGCCAGCAATCCGGGACAGATGCGGGAGACCCAGTACTTC.

The rearrangement uses TRBV7-9 and TRBJ2-2, with D unclear. V was cut by 3 bases and J by 6 bases, with 11 bases left in between. This CDR3 contains 14 residues. Germline loops: CDR1 SEHNR, CDR2 FQNEAQ (reference sequence). The CDR3 region is CASSFFPGAGELFF. In DNA, the CDR3 is TGTGCCAGCAGCTTCTTTCCGGGTGCCGGGGAGCTGTTTTTT.

The chain couples TRBV6-2 or TRBV6-3 to TRBJ2-7; 10 nucleotides line up with TRBD2. CDR3 length equals 15 residues. Trimming at V came to 2 bases and at J to 4 bases, leaving 5 bases not matched to a gene. Germline CDR1 reads MNHEY; CDR2 reads SVGEGT. CDR3 protein: CASSYRVAGGYEQYF. The CDR3 DNA reads TGTGCCAGCAGTTACAGGGTAGCGGGAGGATACGAGCAGTACTTC.

V usage is TRBV11-1 and J usage is TRBJ2-3; tentatively, D is TRBD2 (6 bases). V was shortened by 4 bases and J by 0 bases, with 14 bases between the two germline ends. CDR1 SGHAT and CDR2 FQDESV come from the germline V gene (reference sequence). This CDR3 contains 16 residues. This CDR3 is CASSSQERVSTDTQYF. In nucleotides, the CDR3 is TGTGCCAGCAGCTCCCAGGAGCGGGTTAGCACAGATACGCAGTATTTT.

This clonotype was seen only a few times. The gene calls are TRBV6-1 and TRBJ1-2, with D possibly TRBD1 on 6 matching bases. Germline-derived CDR1 and CDR2 are MNHNS and SASEGT. The CDR3 runs 14 residues. V shed 2 bases and J shed 3 bases, with 10 bases lying between them. The CDR3 DNA sequence: TGTGCCAGCAGTGAACAGGGGCGAGACTATGGCTACACCTTC. Translating gives CASSEQGRDYGYTF.

The rearrangement joins TRBV4-1 to TRBJ2-7, with 10 bases aligning to TRBD2. The V gene's germline CDR1 is MGHRA and CDR2 YSYEKL. CDR3 length equals 16 residues. V gave up 0 bases and J gave up 2 bases; unmatched junction bases: 4. CDR3: CASSQETSGLTYEQYF. CDR3 bases: TGCGCCAGCAGCCAAGAGACTAGCGGGCTGACCTACGAGCAGTACTTC.